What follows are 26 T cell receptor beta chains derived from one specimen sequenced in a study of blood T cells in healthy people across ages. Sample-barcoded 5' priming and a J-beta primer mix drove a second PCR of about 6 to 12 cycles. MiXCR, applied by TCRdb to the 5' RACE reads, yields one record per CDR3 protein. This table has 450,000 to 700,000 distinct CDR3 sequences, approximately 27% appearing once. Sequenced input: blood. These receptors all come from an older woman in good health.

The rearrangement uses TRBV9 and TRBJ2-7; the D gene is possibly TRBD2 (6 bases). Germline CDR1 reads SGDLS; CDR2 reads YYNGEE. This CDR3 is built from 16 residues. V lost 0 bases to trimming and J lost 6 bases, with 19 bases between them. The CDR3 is CASSVAALAGLSEQYF. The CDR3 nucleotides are TGTGCCAGCAGCGTAGCGGCCCTCGCGGGGTTAAGCGAGCAGTACTTC.

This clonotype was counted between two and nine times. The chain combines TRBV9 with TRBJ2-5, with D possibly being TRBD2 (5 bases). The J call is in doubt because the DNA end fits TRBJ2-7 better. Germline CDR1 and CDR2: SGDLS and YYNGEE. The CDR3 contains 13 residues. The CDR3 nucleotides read TGTGCCAGCAGCTCCGGGGTGGGCTACGAGCAGTACTTC. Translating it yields CASSSGVGYEQYF.

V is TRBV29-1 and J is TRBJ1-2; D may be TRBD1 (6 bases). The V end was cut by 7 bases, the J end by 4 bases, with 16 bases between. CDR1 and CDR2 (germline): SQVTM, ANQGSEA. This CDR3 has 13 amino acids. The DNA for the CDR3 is TGCAGCGCCCAAGGGGCGGGGGCCTATGGCTACACCTTC. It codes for CSAQGAGAYGYTF.

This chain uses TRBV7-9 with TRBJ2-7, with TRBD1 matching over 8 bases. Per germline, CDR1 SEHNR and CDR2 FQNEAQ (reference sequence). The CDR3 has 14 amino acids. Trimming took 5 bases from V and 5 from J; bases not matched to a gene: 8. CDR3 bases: TGTGCCAGCAGCCCATGGGACAGGCTTAACGAGCAGTACTTC. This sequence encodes CASSPWDRLNEQYF. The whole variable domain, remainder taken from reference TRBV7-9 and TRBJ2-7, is DTGVSQNPRHKITKRGQNVTFRCDPISEHNRLYWYRQTLGQGPEFLTYFQNEAQLEKSRLLSDRFSAERPKGSFSTLEIQRTEQGDSAMYLCASSPWDRLNEQYFGPGTRLTVT.

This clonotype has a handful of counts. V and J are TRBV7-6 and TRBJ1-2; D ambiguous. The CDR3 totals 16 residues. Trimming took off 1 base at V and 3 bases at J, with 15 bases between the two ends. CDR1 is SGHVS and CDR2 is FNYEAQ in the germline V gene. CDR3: CASSLGGGGKYYGYTF. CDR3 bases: TGTGCCAGCAGCTTAGGTGGTGGAGGGAAGTACTATGGCTACACCTTC. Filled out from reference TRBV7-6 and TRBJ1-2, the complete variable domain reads GAGVSQSPRYKVTKRGQDVALRCDPISGHVSLYWYRQALGQGPEFLTYFNYEAQQDKSGLPNDRFSAERPEGSISTLTIQRTEQRDSAMYRCASSLGGGGKYYGYTFGSGTRLTVV.

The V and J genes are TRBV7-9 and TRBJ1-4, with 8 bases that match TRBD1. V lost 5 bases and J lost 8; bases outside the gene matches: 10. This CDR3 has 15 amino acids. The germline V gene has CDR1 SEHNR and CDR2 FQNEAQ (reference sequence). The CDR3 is CASSPLQGVVEKLFF. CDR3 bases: TGTGCCAGCAGCCCCCTACAGGGGGTAGTAGAAAAACTGTTTTTT. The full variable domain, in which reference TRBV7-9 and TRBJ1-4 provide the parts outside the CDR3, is DTGVSQNPRHKITKRGQNVTFRCDPISEHNRLYWYRQTLGQGPEFLTYFQNEAQLEKSRLLSDRFSAERPKGSFSTLEIQRTEQGDSAMYLCASSPLQGVVEKLFFGSGTQLSVL.

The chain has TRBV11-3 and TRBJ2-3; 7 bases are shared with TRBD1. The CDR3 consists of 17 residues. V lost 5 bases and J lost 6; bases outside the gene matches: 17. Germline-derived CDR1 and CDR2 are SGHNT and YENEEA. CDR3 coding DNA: TGTGCCAGCAGCACGACAGGGCTCGGGCATTTAGTTGATACGCAGTATTTT. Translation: CASSTTGLGHLVDTQYF.

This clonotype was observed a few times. The CDR3 here is CASRGGGDIQYF. Here the CDR3 DNA reads TGTGCCAGCAGGGGCGGGGGAGACATTCAGTACTTC. The rearrangement joins TRBV3-1 to TRBJ2-4; TRBD2 matches at 7 bases. V shed 6 bases and J 8 bases; nucleotides not matched to a gene: 4. The CDR3 length is 12 residues. Germline CDR1 reads LGHDT; CDR2 reads YNNKEL (reference sequence).

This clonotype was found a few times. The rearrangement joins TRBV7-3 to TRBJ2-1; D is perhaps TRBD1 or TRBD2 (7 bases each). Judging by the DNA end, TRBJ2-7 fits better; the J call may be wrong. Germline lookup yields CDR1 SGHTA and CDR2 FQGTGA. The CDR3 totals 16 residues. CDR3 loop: CASSLQAGGVGGEQYF. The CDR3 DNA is TGTGCCAGCAGCTTACAGGCAGGGGGGGTTGGAGGAGAGCAGTACTTC.

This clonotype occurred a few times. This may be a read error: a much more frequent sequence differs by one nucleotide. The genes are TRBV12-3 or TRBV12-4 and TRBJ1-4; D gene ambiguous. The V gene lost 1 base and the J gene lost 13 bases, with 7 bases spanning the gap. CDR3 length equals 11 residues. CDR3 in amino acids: CASSLGGPLFF. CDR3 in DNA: TGTGCCAGCAGTTTAGGCGGTCCACTGTTTTTT.

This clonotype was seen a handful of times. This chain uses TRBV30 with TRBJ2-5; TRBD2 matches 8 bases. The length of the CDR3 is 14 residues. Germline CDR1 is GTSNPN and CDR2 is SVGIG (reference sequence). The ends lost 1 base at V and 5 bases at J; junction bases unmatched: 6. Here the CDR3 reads CAWSAGLAWETQYF. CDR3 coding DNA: TGTGCCTGGAGTGCAGGACTAGCTTGGGAGACCCAGTACTTC.

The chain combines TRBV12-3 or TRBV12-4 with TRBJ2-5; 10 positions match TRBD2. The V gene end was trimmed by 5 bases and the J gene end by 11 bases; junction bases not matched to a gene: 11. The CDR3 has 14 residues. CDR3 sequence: CASSPTLAGSKQYF. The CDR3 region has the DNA TGTGCCAGCAGTCCGACACTAGCGGGGTCGAAACAGTACTTC.

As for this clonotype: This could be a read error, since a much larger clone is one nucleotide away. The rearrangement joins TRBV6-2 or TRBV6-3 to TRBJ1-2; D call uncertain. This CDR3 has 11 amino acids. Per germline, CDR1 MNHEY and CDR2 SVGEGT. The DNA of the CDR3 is TGTGCCAGCAGTCTCAACTATGGCTGCACCTTC. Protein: CASSLNYGCTF.

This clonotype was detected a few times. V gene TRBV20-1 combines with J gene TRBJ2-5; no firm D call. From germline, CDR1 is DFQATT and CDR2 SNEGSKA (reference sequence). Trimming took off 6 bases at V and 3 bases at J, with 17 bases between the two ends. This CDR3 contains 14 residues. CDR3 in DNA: TGCAGTGCCCCCAAAGCAGGCAGAAAAGAGACCCAGTACTTC. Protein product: CSAPKAGRKETQYF.

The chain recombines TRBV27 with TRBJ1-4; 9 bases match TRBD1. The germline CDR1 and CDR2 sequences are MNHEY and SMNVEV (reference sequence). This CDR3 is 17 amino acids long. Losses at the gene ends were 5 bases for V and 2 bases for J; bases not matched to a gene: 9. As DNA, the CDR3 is TGTGCCAGCAGTGAACCCGGGACAGGGAGGACTAATGAAAAACTGTTTTTT. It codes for CASSEPGTGRTNEKLFF.

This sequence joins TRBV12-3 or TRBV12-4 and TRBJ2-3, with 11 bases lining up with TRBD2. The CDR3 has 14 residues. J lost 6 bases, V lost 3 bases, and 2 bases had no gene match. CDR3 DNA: TGTGCCAGCAGTTTTGGACTAGCGGGTGATACGCAGTATTTT. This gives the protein CASSFGLAGDTQYF.

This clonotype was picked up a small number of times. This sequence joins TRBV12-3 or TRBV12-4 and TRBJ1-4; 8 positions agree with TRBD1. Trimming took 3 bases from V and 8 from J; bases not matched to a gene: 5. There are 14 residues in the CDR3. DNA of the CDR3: TGTGCCAGCAGTTTGGGGACAGGTGGAGAAAAACTGTTTTTT. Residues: CASSLGTGGEKLFF.

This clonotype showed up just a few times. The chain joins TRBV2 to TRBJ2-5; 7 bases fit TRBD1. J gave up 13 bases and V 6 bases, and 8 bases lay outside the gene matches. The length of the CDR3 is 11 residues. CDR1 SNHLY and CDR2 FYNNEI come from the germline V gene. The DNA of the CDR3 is TGTGCCAGCAGAGCCCGACAGGGCCCGTACTTC. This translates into CASRARQGPYF.

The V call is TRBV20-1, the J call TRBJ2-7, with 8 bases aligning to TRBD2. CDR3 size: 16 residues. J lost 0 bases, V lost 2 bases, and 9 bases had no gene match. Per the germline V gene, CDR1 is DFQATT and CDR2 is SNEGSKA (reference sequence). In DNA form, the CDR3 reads TGCAGTGCTAGATCCGCAGCGGGGGCTAGCTCCTACGAGCAGTACTTC. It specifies CSARSAAGASSYEQYF.

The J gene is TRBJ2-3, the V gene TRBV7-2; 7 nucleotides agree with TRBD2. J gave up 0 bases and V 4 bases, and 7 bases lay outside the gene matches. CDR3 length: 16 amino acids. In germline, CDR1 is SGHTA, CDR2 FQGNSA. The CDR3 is CASSSQAGLSTDTQYF. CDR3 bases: TGTGCCAGCAGCTCCCAAGCGGGACTAAGCACAGATACGCAGTATTTT.

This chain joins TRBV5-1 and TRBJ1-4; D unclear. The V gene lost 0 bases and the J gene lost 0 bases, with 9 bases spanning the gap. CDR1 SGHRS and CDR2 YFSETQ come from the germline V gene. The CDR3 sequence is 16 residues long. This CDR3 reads CASSLGLGSTNEKLFF. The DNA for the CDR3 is TGCGCCAGCAGCTTGGGCCTAGGATCAACTAATGAAAAACTGTTTTTT.

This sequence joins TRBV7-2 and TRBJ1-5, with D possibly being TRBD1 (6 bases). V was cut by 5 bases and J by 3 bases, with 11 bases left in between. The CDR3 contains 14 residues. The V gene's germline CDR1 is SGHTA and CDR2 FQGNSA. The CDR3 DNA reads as TGTGCCAGCAGCCCGACAGGATACAATCAGCCCCAGCATTTT. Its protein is CASSPTGYNQPQHF.

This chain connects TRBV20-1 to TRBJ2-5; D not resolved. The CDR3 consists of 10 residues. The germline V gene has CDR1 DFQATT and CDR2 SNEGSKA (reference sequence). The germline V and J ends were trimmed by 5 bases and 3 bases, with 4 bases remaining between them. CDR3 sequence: CSAYKETQYF. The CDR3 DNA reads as TGCAGTGCTTACAAAGAGACCCAGTACTTC.

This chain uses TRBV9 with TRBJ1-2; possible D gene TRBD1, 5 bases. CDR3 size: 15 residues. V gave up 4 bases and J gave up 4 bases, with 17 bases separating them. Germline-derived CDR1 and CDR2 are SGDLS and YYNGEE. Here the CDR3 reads CASSLGEGLGYGYTF. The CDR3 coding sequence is TGTGCCAGCAGCTTAGGGGAAGGGCTGGGCTATGGCTACACCTTC.

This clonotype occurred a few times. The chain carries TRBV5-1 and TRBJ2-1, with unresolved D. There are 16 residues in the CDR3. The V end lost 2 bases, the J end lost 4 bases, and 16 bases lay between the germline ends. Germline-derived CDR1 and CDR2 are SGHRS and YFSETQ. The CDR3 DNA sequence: TGCGCCAGCAGCTTCCAGACCGCTACAGTATACAATGAGCAGTTCTTC. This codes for CASSFQTATVYNEQFF.

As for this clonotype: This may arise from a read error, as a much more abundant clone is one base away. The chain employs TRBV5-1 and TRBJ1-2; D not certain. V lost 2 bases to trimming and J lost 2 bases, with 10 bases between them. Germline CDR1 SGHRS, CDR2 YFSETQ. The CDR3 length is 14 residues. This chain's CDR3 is CASSFKGSNYGYTF. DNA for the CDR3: TGCGCCAGCAGCTTCAAGGGCTCAAACTATGGCTACACCTTC.